This T cell receptor (beta chain) was documented in a study of blood T cell repertoires in COVID-19. About the research overall: Both acute and convalescent COVID-19 samples were obtained from the United States, Italy and Spain. T cells, B-cell-depleted T cells, or PBMCs supplied cDNA or gDNA.

This CDR3 is 12 amino acids long. The V end was cut by 6 bases, the J end by 1 base, with 7 bases between. From germline, CDR1 is SEHNR and CDR2 FQNEAQ (reference sequence). Original methodology: Amplification from reference gene primers served as the basis for estimated nucleated cell counts. Libraries were prepared by immunoSEQ multiplex PCR; TCRdb keeps only in-frame clonotypes and omits some of them. The V and J calls and the clone size are those of that table, but D and trimming were determined from the DNA. The sample holds approximately 290,000 clones, around 82% seen once. A Seattle source enrolled patients during active infection and followed them longitudinally.

This TCR was sampled from a human donor with COVID-19, enrolled during active disease. The donor label of this sample is uncertain. The rearrangement joins TRBV7-9 to TRBJ2-7; the D gene is possibly TRBD2 (6 bases). The sequenced sample consisted of peripheral blood. The CDR3 bases are TGTGCCAGCAGGGAGGGGTCCTACGAGCAGTACTTC. As protein: CASREGSYEQYF.